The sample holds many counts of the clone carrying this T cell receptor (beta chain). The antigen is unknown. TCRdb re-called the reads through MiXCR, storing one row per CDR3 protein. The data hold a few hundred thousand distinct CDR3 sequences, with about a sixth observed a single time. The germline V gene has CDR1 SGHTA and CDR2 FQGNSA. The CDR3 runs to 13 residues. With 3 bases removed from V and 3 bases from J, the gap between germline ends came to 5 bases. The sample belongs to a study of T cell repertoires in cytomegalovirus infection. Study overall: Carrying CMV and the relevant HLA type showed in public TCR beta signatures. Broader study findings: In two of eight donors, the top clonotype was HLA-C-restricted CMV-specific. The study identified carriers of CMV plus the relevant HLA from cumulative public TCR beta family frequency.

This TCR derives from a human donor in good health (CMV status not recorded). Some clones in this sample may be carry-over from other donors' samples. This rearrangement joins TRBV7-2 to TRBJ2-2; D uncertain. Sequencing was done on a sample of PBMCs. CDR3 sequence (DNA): TGTGCCAGCAGCTTTTGGGACACCGGGGAGCTGTTTTTT. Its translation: CASSFWDTGELFF.